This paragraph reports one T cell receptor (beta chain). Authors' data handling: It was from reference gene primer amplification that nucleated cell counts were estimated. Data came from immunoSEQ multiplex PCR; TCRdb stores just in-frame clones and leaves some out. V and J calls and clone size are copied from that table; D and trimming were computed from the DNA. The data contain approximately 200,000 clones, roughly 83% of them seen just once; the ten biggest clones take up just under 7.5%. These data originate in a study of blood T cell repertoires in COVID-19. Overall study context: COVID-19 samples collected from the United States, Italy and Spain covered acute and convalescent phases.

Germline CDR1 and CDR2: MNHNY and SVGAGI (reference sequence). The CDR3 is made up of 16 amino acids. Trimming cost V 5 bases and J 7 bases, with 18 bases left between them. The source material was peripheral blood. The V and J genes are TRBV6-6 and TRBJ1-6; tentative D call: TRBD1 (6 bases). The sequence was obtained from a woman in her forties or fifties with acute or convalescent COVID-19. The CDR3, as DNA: TGTGCCAGCAGTATCCGACAGGCCAAGGGGAATTCACCCCTCCACTTT. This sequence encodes CASSIRQAKGNSPLHF.